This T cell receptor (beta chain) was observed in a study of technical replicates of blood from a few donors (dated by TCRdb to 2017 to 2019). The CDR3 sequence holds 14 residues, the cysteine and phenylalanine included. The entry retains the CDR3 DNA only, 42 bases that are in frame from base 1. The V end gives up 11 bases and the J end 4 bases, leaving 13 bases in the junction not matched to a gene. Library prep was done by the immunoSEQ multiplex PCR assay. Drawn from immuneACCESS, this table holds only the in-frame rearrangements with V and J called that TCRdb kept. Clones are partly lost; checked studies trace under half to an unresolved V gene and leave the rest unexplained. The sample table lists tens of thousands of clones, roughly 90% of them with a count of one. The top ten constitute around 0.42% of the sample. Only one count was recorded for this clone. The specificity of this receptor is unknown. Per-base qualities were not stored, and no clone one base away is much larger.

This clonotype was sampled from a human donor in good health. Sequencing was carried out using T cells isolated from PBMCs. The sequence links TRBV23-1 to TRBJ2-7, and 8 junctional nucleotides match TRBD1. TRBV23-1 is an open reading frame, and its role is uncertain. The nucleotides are TGCGCCGGAAAAGCCGGGACAGGAGGATACGAGCAGTACTTC. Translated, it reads CAGKAGTGGYEQYF.